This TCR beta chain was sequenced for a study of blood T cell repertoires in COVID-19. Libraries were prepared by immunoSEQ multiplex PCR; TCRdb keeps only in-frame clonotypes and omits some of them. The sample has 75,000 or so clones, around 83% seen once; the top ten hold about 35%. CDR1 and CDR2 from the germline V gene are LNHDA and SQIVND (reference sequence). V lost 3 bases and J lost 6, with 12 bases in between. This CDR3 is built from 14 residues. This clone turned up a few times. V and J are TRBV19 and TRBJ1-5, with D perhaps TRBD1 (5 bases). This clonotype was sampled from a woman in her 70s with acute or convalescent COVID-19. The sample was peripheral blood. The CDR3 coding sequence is TGTGCCAGTAGTATCGCCGTAACAGGTCAGCCCCAGCATTTT. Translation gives CASSIAVTGQPQHF.